The present entry profiles one T cell receptor beta chain with its context. What it binds is unknown. Germline lookup yields CDR1 LGHNA and CDR2 YNFKEQ. The V end was cut by 0 bases, the J end by 0 bases, with 6 bases between. This CDR3 contains 15 residues. TCRdb keeps only in-frame clones here, not all; method: immunoSEQ multiplex PCR. This sample has approximately 54,000 clones, with 80% to 85% found just once. This specimen belongs to a study of OX40 agonist ivuxolimab in advanced cancers. Study context: Administration of intravenous ivuxolimab to patients occurred every 2 weeks at 0.01 to 10 mg/kg. Three patients got partial responses; one had hepatocellular carcinoma and two had cutaneous melanoma.

The study, taken as a whole, reports: The study found that CD8+ T cells averaged more expanded clones than CD4+. Patients with a partial response at 0.1-3.0 mg/kg had among the lowest clonal expansion.

The clonotype was recovered from an adult with an advanced solid tumor such as melanoma, head and neck, liver or kidney cancer. The source material was CD4+ or CD8+ T cells sorted from blood, sampled in a trial of the OX40 agonist ivuxolimab. The chain couples TRBV4-2 to TRBJ1-5; D not certain. CDR3 sequence: CASSQDLLSNQPQHF. In DNA form, the CDR3 reads TGTGCCAGCAGCCAAGATCTCCTTAGCAATCAGCCCCAGCATTTT.